Here is one TCR beta chain with its context. The data stem from a study of blood T cell repertoires in COVID-19. Overall study: Acute-phase and convalescent COVID-19 samples originated in the United States, Italy and Spain. In each case, the material was cDNA or gDNA derived from T cells, B-cell-depleted T cells, or PBMCs.

In the study's own analysis: The authors estimated nucleated cell counts from reference gene primer amplification. The table came from immunoSEQ multiplex PCR; TCRdb's copy has only in-frame clones and leaves some out. From that table come the V and J calls and clone size; the DNA was used to work out D and trimming. This table holds 90,000 to 150,000 clones, 85% to 90% found once. The receptor's source is a man aged 65 to 85 who had recovered from COVID-19. Sequences were obtained from peripheral blood.

CDR3 amino acids: CASSPRGRGNTIYF. The CDR3 nucleotides read TGTGCCAGCAGCCCCAGGGGGCGAGGAAACACCATATATTTT. The V and J genes are TRBV5-4 and TRBJ1-3; TRBD1 aligns across 8 bases. Trimming removed 4 bases from V and 4 bases from J; junction bases left unmatched: 4. The CDR3 runs 14 residues. Germline lookup yields CDR1 SGHNT and CDR2 YYREEE (reference sequence).